The rows below give T cell receptor beta chains drawn from one sample of a study of T cells after yellow fever vaccination. TCRdb processed the 5' RACE reads anew with MiXCR; each CDR3 protein has one entry. The data show about 85,000 distinct CDR3 sequences, about an eighth seen once. The input for sequencing was CD8+ T cells not binding an NS4B(214-222) dextramer, sorted from PBMCs, taken roughly 20 days after the first yellow fever vaccination. The receptors originated from a man aged 18 to 29 who received the YFV17D yellow fever vaccine. Each CDR3 is given with its conserved first and last residue. The D gene is left open where the match is weak. For some rows the clone size is stated as once, few or many, or as a class when expanded; others skip it.

v_call	d_call	j_call	clone_size	cdr3_aa	cdr3_nt
TRBV5-1	-	TRBJ2-5	-	CASRSNFGDGWETQYF	TGCGCCAGCCGTTCTAATTTCGGGGATGGATGGGAGACCCAGTACTTC
TRBV14	-	TRBJ2-1	few	CASSQERFNEQFF	TGTGCCAGCAGCCAAGAGCGGTTCAATGAGCAGTTCTTC
TRBV4-3	-	TRBJ2-1	many	CASSQAGTYNEQFF	TGCGCCAGCAGCCAAGCAGGGACCTACAATGAGCAGTTCTTC
TRBV30	-	TRBJ2-6	-	CAWGDMRGANVLTF	TGTGCCTGGGGAGATATGCGAGGGGCCAACGTCCTGACTTTC
TRBV4-1	-	TRBJ1-1	-	CASSQVGAEAFF	TGCGCCAGCAGCCAAGTAGGGGCTGAAGCTTTCTTT
TRBV5-6	TRBD2	TRBJ2-1	-	CASRATGTSGGLSYNEQFF	TGTGCCAGCAGGGCAACGGGGACTAGCGGGGGACTCTCCTACAATGAGCAGTTCTTC
TRBV19	-	TRBJ2-3	many	CAIATEDSTDTQYF	TGTGCCATTGCGACTGAGGATAGCACAGATACGCAGTATTTT
TRBV29-1	TRBD2	TRBJ2-3	-	CSVDGLAGGGDTQYF	TGCAGCGTTGATGGCCTAGCGGGGGGAGGAGATACGCAGTATTTT
TRBV7-3	-	TRBJ2-3	few	CASSPASTSTDTQYF	TGTGCCAGCAGCCCCGCTAGTACTAGCACAGATACGCAGTATTTT
TRBV3-1	-	TRBJ2-6	few	CASSQVTMPGANVLTF	TGTGCCAGCAGCCAAGTCACCATGCCTGGGGCCAACGTCCTGACTTTC
TRBV9	-	TRBJ2-7	few	CASSVGTDSYEQYF	TGTGCCAGCAGCGTTGGGACGGATTCCTACGAGCAGTACTTC
TRBV7-8	-	TRBJ1-3	-	CASSLGGLSGNTIYF	TGTGCCAGCAGCTTGGGGGGGCTCTCTGGAAACACCATATATTTT
TRBV6-5	-	TRBJ1-1	few	CASSYRDVYTEAFF	TGTGCCAGCAGTTACAGGGATGTATACACTGAAGCTTTCTTT
TRBV25-1	-	TRBJ2-2	-	CASSLAMGELFF	TGTGCCAGCAGCCTAGCGATGGGGGAGCTGTTTTTT
TRBV4-3	-	TRBJ2-1	many	CASSQEYNEQFF	TGCGCCAGCAGCCAAGAATACAATGAGCAGTTCTTC
TRBV20-1	-	TRBJ2-5	few	CSAREGGTQYF	TGCAGTGCTAGAGAAGGGGGGACCCAGTACTTC
TRBV12-3/TRBV12-4	TRBD1	TRBJ1-1	-	CASRTPRTGTTEAFF	TGTGCCAGCAGGACTCCCCGGACAGGAACCACTGAAGCTTTCTTT
TRBV19	-	TRBJ1-1	-	CASTPAPFEGEAFF	TGTGCCAGTACCCCGGCACCCTTTGAAGGTGAAGCTTTCTTT
TRBV12-3/TRBV12-4	-	TRBJ2-3	-	CASSFPALADTQYF	TGTGCCAGCAGTTTTCCGGCTCTGGCAGATACGCAGTATTTT
TRBV5-5	-	TRBJ2-3	-	CASSFPSNSDTQYF	TGTGCCAGCAGCTTCCCCTCGAACTCAGATACGCAGTATTTT
TRBV27	-	TRBJ1-6	-	CASGLREGEYNSPLHF	TGTGCCAGCGGTTTGCGGGAGGGGGAATATAATTCACCCCTCCACTTT
TRBV4-1	-	TRBJ2-7	-	CASSQDLGRGENEQYF	TGCGCCAGCAGCCAAGATCTAGGCAGGGGAGAGAACGAGCAGTACTTC
TRBV27	TRBD1	TRBJ2-3	few	CASSFGTGSDTQYF	TGTGCCAGCAGTTTTGGGACAGGGTCAGATACGCAGTATTTT
TRBV11-2	-	TRBJ2-2	few	CASSLELGTGELFF	TGTGCCAGCAGCTTAGAGCTGGGAACCGGGGAGCTGTTTTTT
TRBV7-8	-	TRBJ2-5	-	CASSFQFIETQYF	TGTGCCAGCAGCTTCCAGTTTATCGAGACCCAGTACTTC
TRBV5-1	-	TRBJ1-2	many	CASQAGAYGYTF	TGCGCCAGCCAAGCCGGAGCCTATGGCTACACCTTC
TRBV12-3/TRBV12-4	-	TRBJ2-5	-	CASSLRLGETQYF	TGTGCCAGCAGTTTACGGTTGGGGGAGACCCAGTACTTC
TRBV6-5	TRBD1	TRBJ2-1	-	CASSYSGQGYNEQFF	TGTGCCAGCAGTTACTCAGGACAGGGTTACAATGAGCAGTTCTTC
TRBV14	-	TRBJ2-7	-	CASSHGIAYEQYF	TGTGCCAGCAGCCACGGGATAGCCTACGAGCAGTACTTC
TRBV6-2/TRBV6-3	-	TRBJ2-1	-	CASSYYGQGKDDEQFF	TGTGCCAGCAGTTACTATGGGCAGGGGAAAGACGATGAGCAGTTCTTC
TRBV10-3	-	TRBJ2-3	many	CANSGGDTQYF	TGTGCCAACTCCGGGGGAGATACGCAGTATTTT
TRBV10-3	-	TRBJ2-3	few	CAISVGDTQYF	TGTGCCATCAGTGTCGGAGATACGCAGTATTTT
TRBV29-1	-	TRBJ2-7	-	CSVEVPGTSESYEQYF	TGCAGCGTTGAAGTCCCCGGGACCTCTGAATCCTACGAGCAGTACTTC
TRBV27	TRBD2	TRBJ2-5	-	CASSSLQTSDRETQYF	TGTGCCAGCAGTTCCCTCCAAACTAGCGACCGAGAGACCCAGTACTTC
TRBV5-6	TRBD2	TRBJ2-1	once	CASSFGLAGGHSYNEQFF	TGTGCCAGCAGCTTTGGACTAGCGGGGGGCCACTCCTACAATGAGCAGTTCTTC
TRBV24-1	-	TRBJ2-3	few	CATSDFSTDTQYF	TGTGCCACCAGTGATTTTAGCACAGATACGCAGTATTTT
TRBV5-1	TRBD1	TRBJ2-3	-	CASSFGWGTDTGLVADTQYF	TGCGCCAGCAGCTTCGGTTGGGGGACAGATACCGGGTTAGTGGCAGATACGCAGTATTTT
TRBV3-1	-	TRBJ2-2	-	CASTPETGELFF	TGTGCCAGCACCCCTGAAACCGGGGAGCTGTTTTTT
TRBV4-2	-	TRBJ2-2	many	CASSPKGGALTGELFF	TGTGCCAGCAGCCCTAAGGGGGGGGCCCTCACCGGGGAGCTGTTTTTT
TRBV12-3/TRBV12-4	-	TRBJ2-7	-	CASSPMDRDQYEQYF	TGTGCCAGCAGTCCCATGGACAGAGATCAATACGAGCAGTACTTC
TRBV27	-	TRBJ2-6	few	CASSLGTSGANVLTF	TGTGCCAGCAGTTTAGGGACCTCTGGGGCCAACGTCCTGACTTTC
TRBV12-3/TRBV12-4	TRBD2	TRBJ2-3	few	CASSPGTSGASDTQYF	TGTGCCAGCAGCCCCGGGACTAGCGGGGCTTCAGATACGCAGTATTTT
TRBV14	-	TRBJ2-3	many	CASSQDVQGDTQYF	TGTGCCAGCAGCCAAGACGTACAGGGAGATACGCAGTATTTT
TRBV2	-	TRBJ1-2	-	CASRRAPPANYGYTF	TGTGCCAGTCGGCGGGCCCCACCGGCTAACTATGGCTACACCTTC
TRBV27	TRBD1	TRBJ2-3	-	CASSQPGGPPVDTQYF	TGTGCCAGCAGCCAACCAGGGGGCCCCCCGGTAGATACGCAGTATTTT
TRBV19	-	TRBJ2-6	-	CASSIPQISGANVLTF	TGTGCCAGTAGTATACCCCAGATCTCTGGGGCCAACGTCCTGACTTTC
TRBV28	-	TRBJ2-1	-	CASRPQGSYNEQFF	TGTGCCAGCAGGCCTCAGGGTTCCTACAATGAGCAGTTCTTC
TRBV12-3/TRBV12-4	-	TRBJ2-1	-	CASSPMEPGEQFF	TGTGCCAGCAGCCCCATGGAGCCGGGTGAGCAGTTCTTC
TRBV6-5	-	TRBJ1-2	few	CASSYEGNYGYTF	TGTGCCAGCAGTTACGAGGGGAACTATGGCTACACCTTC
TRBV4-1	-	TRBJ1-5	few	CASSQDSAGHQPQHF	TGCGCCAGCAGCCAAGATTCGGCAGGGCATCAGCCCCAGCATTTT